A selection of T cell receptor beta chains follows, all from one sample in a study of T cells in Graves' hyperthyroidism and ophthalmopathy. TCRdb reprocessed the multiplex PCR reads via MiXCR and lists one record per CDR3 protein. The table records 300,000 to 450,000 distinct CDR3 sequences, approximately 17% of them present only once. Sequenced material: blood. The receptor source for this set is a man in his late teens or twenties with Graves' ophthalmopathy. CDR3s include the opening cysteine and the closing phenylalanine or tryptophan. The D gene is left open where the match is weak. Clone size appears in some rows only: once, few, many, or a class for an expanded clone.

D	size	V	J	DNA	CDR3
-	many	TRBV27	TRBJ2-7	TGTGCCAGCAGTTTCCGCCAGTCTTACGAGCAGTACTTC	CASSFRQSYEQYF
-	-	TRBV29-1	TRBJ2-7	TGCAGCGTGGGGTCGGGCGAGAACGAGCAGTACTTC	CSVGSGENEQYF
-	many	TRBV3-1	TRBJ1-5	TGTGCCAGCAGCCAAGATCTTGGGGGGGGAAGCCAGCCCCAGCATTTT	CASSQDLGGGSQPQHF
TRBD1	many	TRBV5-1	TRBJ2-7	TGCGCCAGCAGCTTGGGGGACAGGGAGGTCCACGAGCAGTACTTC	CASSLGDREVHEQYF
-	few	TRBV7-9	TRBJ1-2	TGTGCCAGCAGCTCTCAACCGGGACACCCTTTGGGCTACACCTTC	CASSSQPGHPLGYTF
-	-	TRBV9	TRBJ1-3	TGTGCCAGCAGCGGGGAACAGGGAAACACCATATATTTT	CASSGEQGNTIYF
-	few	TRBV9	TRBJ2-1	TGTGCCAGCAGCGTAGACCTAGTGGGCAATGAGCAGTTCTTC	CASSVDLVGNEQFF
-	many	TRBV3-1	TRBJ2-1	TGTGCCAGCAGCCAAACGGGGGGCCGGGGGTCCTACAATGAGCAGTTCTTC	CASSQTGGRGSYNEQFF
-	many	TRBV6-1	TRBJ2-3	TGTGCCAGCAGTGAAGCGGGACTTCGCACAGATACGCAGTATTTT	CASSEAGLRTDTQYF
-	few	TRBV6-1	TRBJ2-2	TGTGCCAGCAGCTGGACCTTCCTCAACACCGGGGAGCTGTTTTTT	CASSWTFLNTGELFF
TRBD1	-	TRBV18	TRBJ2-1	TGTGCCAGTAGACAGGGGGCTGGCAATGAGCAGTTCTTC	CASRQGAGNEQFF
-	-	TRBV19	TRBJ2-1	TGTGCCAGTAGGGGGGACTTCTCCTACAATGAGCAGTTCTTC	CASRGDFSYNEQFF
TRBD1	-	TRBV19	TRBJ2-5	TGTGCCAGTAGGGACAGGGCACGAGAGACCCAGTACTTC	CASRDRARETQYF
-	many	TRBV5-1	TRBJ1-4	TGCGCCAGCAGCTTGGCGGCGTCCGTTAATGAAAAACTGTTTTTT	CASSLAASVNEKLFF
-	-	TRBV4-2	TRBJ1-3	TGTGCCAGCAGCCAAGCGGCCAGGGGAGCTGGAAACACCATATATTTT	CASSQAARGAGNTIYF
-	-	TRBV19	TRBJ2-4	TGTGCCAGTAGTATAGTCAGGTTCGGAGAGGGCAAAAACATTCAGTACTTC	CASSIVRFGEGKNIQYF
-	many	TRBV3-1	TRBJ1-6	TGTGCCAGCAGCCAAGACCCCCCAGGGAGCTCCTATAATTCACCCCTCCACTTT	CASSQDPPGSSYNSPLHF
-	many	TRBV5-1	TRBJ2-5	TGCGCCAGCAGCGCAGGGCGGGCCCAAGAGACCCAGTACTTC	CASSAGRAQETQYF
-	few	TRBV24-1	TRBJ1-1	TGTGCCACCAGCGCAGGGTTGGGCACTGAAGCTTTCTTT	CATSAGLGTEAFF
-	-	TRBV13	TRBJ2-2	TGTGCCAGCGCTAGCGAGAACACCGGGGAGCTGTTTTTT	CASASENTGELFF
TRBD2	many	TRBV18	TRBJ2-4	TGTGCCAGCTCACCGGCTAGCGGGGTCAAAAACATTCAGTACTTC	CASSPASGVKNIQYF
-	many	TRBV20-1	TRBJ1-6	TGCAGTGCTAGAGATCCGGCTACTAATTCACCCCTCCACTTT	CSARDPATNSPLHF
-	-	TRBV13	TRBJ1-2	TGTGCCAGCAGATATCAGGGGTCGGGAGGCTACACCTTC	CASRYQGSGGYTF
-	many	TRBV11-2	TRBJ1-2	TGTGCCAGCAGCGTACAGAGTAACTATGGCTACACCTTC	CASSVQSNYGYTF
-	many	TRBV2	TRBJ2-1	TGTGCCAGCAGGGGAAGACAGTACAATGAGCAGTTCTTC	CASRGRQYNEQFF
TRBD1	few	TRBV29-1	TRBJ1-1	TGCAGCGGGGGAGGGGGCTTAAGGAACACTGAAGCTTTCTTT	CSGGGGLRNTEAFF
-	-	TRBV19	TRBJ1-5	TGTGCCAGTAGTATGAACAGAGCCAGCAATCAGCCCCAGCATTTT	CASSMNRASNQPQHF
TRBD1	many	TRBV20-1	TRBJ1-4	TGCAGTGCTACCTCAGGGGGGACTAATGAAAAACTGTTTTTT	CSATSGGTNEKLFF
-	-	TRBV11-2	TRBJ1-1	TGTGCCAGCAGCTTGGGTGGGGGGATAAACACTGAAGCTTTCTTT	CASSLGGGINTEAFF
-	few	TRBV27	TRBJ2-7	TGTGCCAGCAGACCGGTGGGGGGGCTCGAGCAGTACTTC	CASRPVGGLEQYF
-	few	TRBV6-1	TRBJ1-1	TGTGCCAGCGGGATAGGCGGTGGGACTGAAGCTTTCTTT	CASGIGGGTEAFF
-	many	TRBV18	TRBJ1-2	TGTGCCAGCTCACCTGAAGGAGCAGGGCCTAACTATGGCTACACCTTC	CASSPEGAGPNYGYTF
-	many	TRBV5-1	TRBJ1-6	TGCGCCAGCAGCTTGGCCGTCGGGGAGGATTCACCCCTCCACTTT	CASSLAVGEDSPLHF
-	-	TRBV18	TRBJ1-2	TGTGCCAGCTCACCACCGACTAGACAAAATGGCTACACCTTC	CASSPPTRQNGYTF
TRBD2	few	TRBV10-1	TRBJ2-3	TGCGCCAGCAGTGAGTCGAGGGAGCGGGGGGCCCGGGATACGCAGTATTTT	CASSESRERGARDTQYF
-	many	TRBV5-1	TRBJ1-1	TGCGCCAGCAGCTTGACCGGGACGTATGAATTGTTAAACACTGAAGCTTTCTTT	CASSLTGTYELLNTEAFF
-	-	TRBV12-3/TRBV12-4	TRBJ1-2	TGTGCCAGCAGTTTAGCTTCCGGGACGCCTGACTATGGCTACACCTTC	CASSLASGTPDYGYTF
TRBD2	-	TRBV20-1	TRBJ2-3	TGCAGTGCTAGAGGCGGGGGGGCCCCAGATACGCAGTATTTT	CSARGGGAPDTQYF
-	-	TRBV6-1	TRBJ1-3	TGTGCCAGCAGTTCGGGAGCATTCTCTGGAAACACCATATATTTT	CASSSGAFSGNTIYF
TRBD1	-	TRBV6-1	TRBJ1-2	TGTGCCAGCACCCCTGGACAGGGAGTAAGCTATGGCTACACCTTC	CASTPGQGVSYGYTF
-	-	TRBV7-8	TRBJ1-1	TGTGCCAGCAGATGGGGGGACACTGAAGCTTTCTTT	CASRWGDTEAFF
-	many	TRBV6-6	TRBJ2-7	TGTGCCAGCAGTTACTCCCGGGACGGGTACGAGCAGTACTTC	CASSYSRDGYEQYF
TRBD1	many	TRBV6-2/TRBV6-3	TRBJ1-1	TGTGCCAGCAGTTGGGGACAGTTTAACACTGAAGCTTTCTTT	CASSWGQFNTEAFF
-	many	TRBV20-1	TRBJ2-1	TGCAGTGCTAGCGGGGAGCATCCCAATGAGCAGTTCTTC	CSASGEHPNEQFF
-	few	TRBV4-1	TRBJ2-3	TGCGCCAGCAGCCAGTATGTAGTGGCGGCGGATCGAAATACGCAGTATTTT	CASSQYVVAADRNTQYF
-	many	TRBV7-9	TRBJ1-2	TGTGCCAGCAGCTACGGGACGGATGATGGCTACACCTTC	CASSYGTDDGYTF
-	many	TRBV12-3/TRBV12-4	TRBJ1-1	TGTGCCAGCAGTTTCGGGGCCGATGGCACTGAAGCTTTCTTT	CASSFGADGTEAFF
-	-	TRBV10-2	TRBJ2-1	TGCGCCAGCAGTGACCCGGGACACTCTTTCGATGAGCAGTTCTTC	CASSDPGHSFDEQFF
TRBD1	few	TRBV4-1	TRBJ1-2	TGCGCCAGCAGCCAAGCAGGGGGCTCTAACTATGGCTACACCTTC	CASSQAGGSNYGYTF
-	-	TRBV12-3/TRBV12-4	TRBJ2-3	TGTGCCAGCAGTTTAGCGCTAGGGTCGCTTGGGACAGATACGCAGTATTTT	CASSLALGSLGTDTQYF
-	many	TRBV5-1	TRBJ1-2	TGCGCCAGCAGCTTGGGTAACAGGAAAAAATATGGCTACACCTTC	CASSLGNRKKYGYTF
TRBD1	few	TRBV5-1	TRBJ2-5	TGCGCCAGCACCCGACAGGGTTCGGAGACCCAGTACTTC	CASTRQGSETQYF
-	many	TRBV27	TRBJ1-6	TGTGCCAGCAGTTTAAGTGGACAAGGACCAATTTCACCCCTCCACTTT	CASSLSGQGPISPLHF
TRBD1	few	TRBV24-1	TRBJ2-2	TGTGCCACCAGTGACGCGACAGGGCCCGGGGAGCTGTTTTTT	CATSDATGPGELFF
TRBD2	many	TRBV7-9	TRBJ2-2	TGTGCCAGCAGCGTAGCGGGGGGCTCCACCGGGGAGCTGTTTTTT	CASSVAGGSTGELFF